This T cell receptor (beta chain) came from a study of blood T cell repertoires in COVID-19. TCRdb's table, derived via immunoSEQ multiplex PCR, lists solely in-frame clones and lacks some. Of 190,000 or so clones listed, about 91% are singletons. The CDR3 runs 15 residues. Germline CDR1 reads MDHEN; CDR2 reads SYDVKM. V shed 6 bases, J shed 2 bases, and the junction held 9 bases outside the gene matches. Input material: PBMCs or T cells enriched from blood (not recorded which). The V and J genes are TRBV28 and TRBJ2-7; 8 nucleotides agree with TRBD2. The clonotype originates from a man between 18 and 35 years old with acute COVID-19. CDR3 DNA sequence: TGTGCCAGCAGCACCGGGGGGGAATCTACCTACGAGCAGTACTTC. This gives the protein CASSTGGESTYEQYF. Full variable domain (outside the CDR3, taken from reference TRBV28 and TRBJ2-7): DVKVTQSSRYLVKRTGEKVFLECVQDMDHENMFWYRQDPGLGLRLIYFSYDVKMKEKGDIPEGYSVSREKKERFSLILESASTNQTSMYLCASSTGGESTYEQYFGPGTRLTVT.